The present entry profiles one T cell receptor (beta chain) with its context. The antigen remains unidentified. The CDR3 is 16 amino acids. V was pared by 1 base and J by 2 bases, with 7 bases of the junction left unmatched. Germline CDR1 is LNHNV and CDR2 is YYDKDF (reference sequence). The data were taken from a study of molecular identifiers for immune sequencing clone quantification. Each CDR3 protein gets one entry after TCRdb re-called the PCR reads with MiXCR. The sample records 60,000 to 70,000 distinct CDR3 sequences, 15% to 20% being singletons. Study-wide results and limits: Clone sizes that are highly expanded could be underestimated when identical TCR molecules share a barcode. For effector cells, clones above 20 RNA copies held over 97% of molecules; for naive cells, under 1%.

Libraries of naive CD8 T cells were made from roughly 18,000 to 920,000 sorted cells. They used 10%, 30% or 50% RNA. Researchers sorted naive CD8 T cells as cells that were CD8+CD4-CCR7+CD45RA+. The sequencing input was naive CD8+ T cells from blood, with Jurkat cell RNA spiked in. Subset meaning: FACS-sorted CD8+CD4-CCR7+CD45RA+ naive T cells. The rearrangement links TRBV15 to TRBJ2-5, with 7 nucleotides matching TRBD1. This receptor was obtained from a human donor in good health. Some libraries in this study had Jurkat cell RNA spiked in. In DNA, the CDR3 is TGTGCCACCAGCAGAGGAGGAGGCAGGGGGCAAGAGACCCAGTACTTC. Its protein is CATSRGGGRGQETQYF.